This T cell receptor beta chain was captured in a study of T cells of healthy individuals (dated by TCRdb to the late 2010s). This clonotype was picked up many times. Its antigen is unknown. Base qualities are not recorded, but no much larger clone differs from it by a single base. CDR3 length: 13 amino acids, cysteine to phenylalanine. Solely the CDR3 DNA is kept, with 39 bases framed from the first base. CDR1 and CDR2, per the germline V gene, are SGHRS and YFSETQ. The junction shows trimming of 4 bases on V and 4 bases on J, and the gene matches do not reach 2 bases of it. Library construction relied on 5' RACE. TCRdb shows the sequencer as Illumina MiSeq. The raw public reads went through TCRdb reprocessing: fastp at Q25, MiXCR clone calling, in-frame beta chains kept. Every entry covers one CDR3 protein and lists the most common genes and DNA from its rows. For this sample there are about 63,000 distinct CDR3 sequences; 15% to 20% appear just once. In total, the top ten clones hold less than 6% of the sample.

The rearrangement joined TRBV5-1 to TRBJ2-5, and 9 bases in between align with TRBD1. The sequence was collected from a human donor in good health. In nucleotides, the sequence is TGCGCCAGCAGCAACAGGGGGCTAGAGACCCAGTACTTC. It specifies CASSNRGLETQYF. With all but the CDR3 taken from the reference TRBV5-1 and TRBJ2-5 genes, the full variable domain is: KAGVTQTPRYLIKTRGQQVTLSCSPISGHRSVSWYQQTPGQGLQFLFEYFSETQRNKGNFPGRFSGRQFSNSRSEMNVSTLELGDSALYLCASSNRGLETQYFGPGTRLLVL.